These 19 T cell receptor beta chains share one sample of origin, sequenced in a study of spatial heterogeneity in lung cancer. Each CDR3 protein is one row after TCRdb ran MiXCR on the 5' RACE reads. The sample contains more than 20,000 distinct CDR3 sequences, 3.5% to 5.5% of which appear only once. Time point reported: sample taken at primary tumor resection. No cell sorting; template was whole RNA from tumor, lung tissue or PBMC. Sequenced here: PBMCs, sampled at surgery. These receptors all stem from a male donor with early-stage non-small cell lung cancer.

This clonotype occurred many times. This chain links TRBV20-1 with TRBJ1-1; no definite D call. Trimming left V 1 base short and J 10 bases short, with 7 bases between. The CDR3 is 10 residues long. Germline CDR1 reads DFQATT; CDR2 reads SNEGSKA (reference sequence). DNA for the CDR3: TGCAGTGCTAGAGGCCTCGGAGCTTTCTTT. Translating it yields CSARGLGAFF.

In this sample, this clonotype turned up many times. The rearrangement joins TRBV12-3 or TRBV12-4 to TRBJ1-3; a possible D gene is TRBD1 (5 bases). Between the trimmed V and J ends, which lost 5 bases and 8 bases, there was a span of 10 bases. The CDR3 totals 12 residues. The CDR3 loop is CASSPGGDTIYF. The CDR3 DNA reads TGTGCCAGCAGTCCGGGGGGGGACACCATATATTTT.

This clonotype appeared many times. The chain links TRBV6-2 or TRBV6-3 to TRBJ2-1, with TRBD2 matching over 11 bases. The length of the CDR3 is 14 residues. The V gene end was trimmed by 6 bases and the J gene end by 8 bases; junction bases not matched to a gene: 6. Germline V CDR1 and CDR2: MNHEY, SVGEGT. The CDR3 nucleotides are TGTGCCAGCAGCCGACTAGCGGGACAGTATGAGCAGTTCTTC. It is translated as CASSRLAGQYEQFF.

This clonotype was detected many times. The V and J genes are TRBV5-1 and TRBJ2-1; 8 bases are a match to TRBD1. Unmatched junction bases numbered 11, after V lost 3 bases and J lost 6 bases. The CDR3 has 16 amino acids. Germline values: CDR1 SGHRS, CDR2 YFSETQ. The CDR3 loop is CASSSPTGVSANEQFF. For the CDR3, the DNA is TGCGCCAGCAGCTCCCCGACAGGGGTAAGCGCCAATGAGCAGTTCTTC.

This clonotype was detected many times. This sequence joins TRBV29-1 and TRBJ2-7, with D perhaps being TRBD1 or TRBD2 (5 bases each). Germline values: CDR1 SQVTM, CDR2 ANQGSEA. Trimming shortened V by 4 bases and J by 5 bases, and 15 bases separated the two germline ends. The CDR3 spans 13 residues. DNA of the CDR3: TGCAGCGTTGGCTTGTCCGTGGGGGACGAGCAGTACTTC. Translating it yields CSVGLSVGDEQYF.

This clonotype was seen a handful of times. This sequence joins TRBV2 and TRBJ2-2; 7 bases map to TRBD1. CDR1 and CDR2 from the germline V gene are SNHLY and FYNNEI. The ends lost 5 bases at V and 5 bases at J; junction bases unmatched: 5. The CDR3 is 14 residues long. Here the CDR3 DNA reads TGTGCCAGCAGTCTAAGGGGGCAGACCGGGGAGCTGTTTTTT. It codes for CASSLRGQTGELFF.

This clonotype appeared many times. CDR3 region: CASTRPGQGEMNTEAFF. CDR3 DNA: TGCGCCAGCACCAGGCCGGGACAAGGGGAAATGAACACTGAAGCTTTCTTT. The chain combines TRBV5-1 with TRBJ1-1; D might be TRBD1 (6 bases). The CDR3 has 17 residues. V lost 6 bases and J lost 0, with 21 bases in between. Germline V gives CDR1 SGHRS, CDR2 YFSETQ. Using reference TRBV5-1 and TRBJ1-1 for the parts outside the CDR3, the full variable domain is KAGVTQTPRYLIKTRGQQVTLSCSPISGHRSVSWYQQTPGQGLQFLFEYFSETQRNKGNFPGRFSGRQFSNSRSEMNVSTLELGDSALYLCASTRPGQGEMNTEAFFGQGTRLTVV.

There are many counts of this clonotype. J is TRBJ1-2 and V is TRBV19, with 7 bases fitting TRBD1. Germline values: CDR1 LNHDA, CDR2 SQIVND (reference sequence). V trimming: 11 bases; J trimming: 4 bases; junction bases outside the gene matches: 13. The CDR3 spans 14 residues. The CDR3 region is CASREKGAAYGYTF. CDR3 DNA sequence: TGTGCCTCCAGGGAAAAGGGGGCCGCCTATGGCTACACCTTC.

This clonotype was seen at least ten times. The chain combines TRBV28 with TRBJ2-1; 10 bases are a match to TRBD2. This CDR3 is 15 amino acids long. Trimming removed 3 bases from V and 7 bases from J; junction bases left unmatched: 6. Germline V lookup: CDR1 MDHEN, CDR2 SYDVKM. For the CDR3, the DNA is TGTGCCAGCAGTTTGTTTAGCGGGGGGATAAATGAGCAGTTCTTC. Residues: CASSLFSGGINEQFF. The entire variable domain, with the rest obtained from reference TRBV28 and TRBJ2-1, is as follows: DVKVTQSSRYLVKRTGEKVFLECVQDMDHENMFWYRQDPGLGLRLIYFSYDVKMKEKGDIPEGYSVSREKKERFSLILESASTNQTSMYLCASSLFSGGINEQFFGPGTRLTVL.

This clonotype came up many times. V usage is TRBV4-2 and J usage is TRBJ2-5, with 7 bases lining up with TRBD2. CDR3 size: 15 residues. The V gene end was trimmed by 0 bases and the J gene end by 4 bases; junction bases not matched to a gene: 5. CDR1 is LGHNA, CDR2 YNFKEQ, per germline. The CDR3 nucleotides are TGTGCCAGCAGCCAAGATGCCGGGAGGTTAGAGACCCAGTACTTC. Translation gives CASSQDAGRLETQYF.

Many counts were recorded for this clonotype. The genes are TRBV27 and TRBJ2-5, with 8 bases fitting TRBD2. The CDR3 covers 13 residues. Germline V gives CDR1 MNHEY, CDR2 SMNVEV (reference sequence). Trimming removed 6 bases from V and 4 bases from J; junction bases left unmatched: 4. The CDR3 reads CASRRGGVETQYF. The CDR3 nucleotides read TGTGCCAGCAGACGGGGGGGCGTAGAGACCCAGTACTTC.

This clonotype was seen ten or more times. This chain joins TRBV18 and TRBJ1-1, with 7 nucleotides matching TRBD1. The CDR3 consists of 15 residues. V lost 1 base, J lost 4 bases, and 6 bases stayed unmatched. The germline gives CDR1 KGHSH, CDR2 LQKENI. CDR3 amino acids: CASSPQRGRGTEAFF. As DNA, the CDR3 is TGTGCCAGCTCACCACAAAGGGGGCGCGGCACTGAAGCTTTCTTT.

This clonotype has at least ten counts. This sequence joins TRBV2 and TRBJ2-2, with D possibly being TRBD1 (6 bases). Trimming removed 8 bases at V and 6 bases at J, with 25 bases between. Germline V CDR1 and CDR2: SNHLY, FYNNEI. CDR3 size: 17 residues. CDR3 DNA sequence: TGTGCCAGCGATTTGGGGGCAGGTCATGGGCTGGCCGGGGAGCTGTTTTTT. It encodes CASDLGAGHGLAGELFF.

This clonotype was seen many times. This sequence joins TRBV7-3 and TRBJ2-3; D is possibly TRBD1 (5 bases). Trimming cost V 2 bases and J 2 bases, with 14 bases left between them. The CDR3 is 16 amino acids. The germline gives CDR1 SGHTA, CDR2 FQGTGA. The CDR3 region has the DNA TGTGCCAGCAGCTTAGGGGCCCACCTAAACACAGATACGCAGTATTTT. Protein sequence: CASSLGAHLNTDTQYF.

This clonotype showed up just a few times. V usage is TRBV7-2 and J usage is TRBJ1-2; D is ambiguous. The germline gives CDR1 SGHTA, CDR2 FQGNSA. Trimming left V 4 bases short and J 4 bases short, with 13 bases between. The CDR3 runs 14 residues. The DNA of the CDR3 is TGTGCCAGCAGCTCCTGGGAGGGTAGCTATGGCTACACCTTC. Its translation is CASSSWEGSYGYTF.

At least ten counts were recorded for this clonotype. The rearrangement joins TRBV7-2 to TRBJ2-7; 11 positions match TRBD2. With V trimmed by 1 base and J by 9 bases, 8 bases remained unmatched. The CDR3 has 15 amino acids. Germline loops: CDR1 SGHTA, CDR2 FQGNSA. The CDR3 DNA sequence: TGTGCCAGCAGCTTAGGAGGGACTAGCGGTACGGGGCAGTACTTC. Encoded protein: CASSLGGTSGTGQYF.

This clonotype occurred many times. The V gene is TRBV7-2, the J gene TRBJ2-5; no clear D. The CDR3 is made up of 11 amino acids. Germline V CDR1 and CDR2: SGHTA, FQGNSA. Trimming took off 7 bases at V and 5 bases at J, with 8 bases between the two ends. CDR3 region: CASTLLETQYF. CDR3 sequence (DNA): TGTGCCAGCACCTTGTTGGAGACCCAGTACTTC.

This clonotype came up once. The J gene is TRBJ2-1, the V gene TRBV20-1, with 9 bases lining up with TRBD2. V lost 5 bases, J lost 8 bases, and 7 bases stayed unmatched. The germline V gene has CDR1 DFQATT and CDR2 SNEGSKA (reference sequence). CDR3 length: 13 amino acids. The CDR3 DNA is TGCAGTGCTGCTGCGGGAGGGGGCGATGAGCAGTTCTTC. It translates to CSAAAGGGDEQFF.

Ten or more counts support this clonotype. This chain connects TRBV14 to TRBJ2-3, with D uncertain. The CDR3 covers 14 residues. CDR1 is SGHDN and CDR2 is FVKESK in the germline V gene. V lost 0 bases and J lost 9, with 13 bases in between. This chain's CDR3 is CASSQESRKGTQYF. The CDR3 DNA reads TGTGCCAGCAGCCAAGAGTCCCGAAAAGGGACGCAGTATTTT.